This T cell receptor (beta chain) was profiled in a study of beta chain features in type 1 diabetes. General study points: There was a possibility that cDNA sequencing over-represented cells with high TCR expression. The study found that naive, central memory and Treg TCRB repertoires appeared more similar in patients than in healthy donors. Any role of HLA type in TCRB rearrangement remained unresolved here. There was a moderate but significant shortening of TCRB CDR3s in all four CD4+ subsets of Type 1 diabetes patients.

The authors reverse transcribed all of the isolated RNA, so sequencing captured expressed TCRB transcripts. TCRdb's table, derived via immunoSEQ multiplex PCR, lists solely in-frame clones and lacks some. Among 500,000 to 850,000 clones listed, about an eighth were seen once. Sorting with CD45RO/CCR7/CD25/CD127/CD95/CD27 yielded naive, central memory, regulatory and stem-like memory CD4+ cells. A few counts support this clone. What it recognizes is unknown. Per germline, CDR1 SGHTA and CDR2 FQGTGA. The CDR3 covers 15 residues. The J segment lost 5 bases and the V segment lost 5 bases, leaving 8 bases of the junction unmatched.

This sequence was found in a man younger than 35 with type 1 diabetes. The chain is built from TRBV7-3 and TRBJ1-3; the match to TRBD1 covers 8 bases. Sample: naive CD4+ T cells from blood. CDR3 residues: CASSDGQGSRNTIYF. CDR3 coding DNA: TGTGCCAGCAGCGACGGACAGGGTAGTCGAAACACCATATATTTT.